The source of this T cell receptor beta chain is a study of T cell repertoires in cytomegalovirus infection. Overall study findings and caveats: HLA-C-restricted, CMV-specific TCR beta clonotypes were dominant ex vivo. The study identified carriers of CMV plus the relevant HLA from cumulative public TCR beta family frequency.

Germline values: CDR1 MGHDK, CDR2 SYGVNS. CDR3 length: 19 amino acids. The V and J ends lost 3 bases and 0 bases respectively, with 20 bases between them. One entry per CDR3 protein results from TCRdb running MiXCR on the reads. The sample yields some 920,000 distinct CDR3 sequences, around 32% seen once. This clonotype has only a few counts. The target antigen is unknown. This chain uses TRBV25-1 with TRBJ1-4; possibly TRBD1 for D (6 bases). The TCR sequence derives from a human donor in good health (CMV status not recorded). Some clones in this sample may be carry-over from other donors' samples. The sample consisted of cultured CD8+ T cells from PBMCs, taken from culture after CMV antigen stimulation. This chain's CDR3 is CASSDVEDSIITTNEKLFF. The DNA of the CDR3 is TGTGCCAGCAGTGACGTTGAGGACAGCATAATCACAACTAATGAAAAACTGTTTTTT. The full variable domain, in which reference TRBV25-1 and TRBJ1-4 provide the parts outside the CDR3, is EADIYQTPRYLVIGTGKKITLECSQTMGHDKMYWYQQDPGMELHLIHYSYGVNSTEKGDLSSESTVSRIRTEHFPLTLESARPSHTSQYLCASSDVEDSIITTNEKLFFGSGTQLSVL.